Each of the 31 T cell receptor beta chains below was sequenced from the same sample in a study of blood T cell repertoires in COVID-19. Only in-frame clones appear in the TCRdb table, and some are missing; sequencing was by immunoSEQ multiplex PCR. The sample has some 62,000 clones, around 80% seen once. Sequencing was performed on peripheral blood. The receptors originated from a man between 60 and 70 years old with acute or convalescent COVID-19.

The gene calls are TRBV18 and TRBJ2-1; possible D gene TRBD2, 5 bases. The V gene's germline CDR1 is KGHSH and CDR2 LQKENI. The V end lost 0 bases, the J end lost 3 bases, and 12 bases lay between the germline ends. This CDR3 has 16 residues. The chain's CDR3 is CASSPPRGRGYNEQFF. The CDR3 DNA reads TGTGCCAGCTCACCACCCAGAGGGAGAGGCTACAATGAGCAGTTCTTC. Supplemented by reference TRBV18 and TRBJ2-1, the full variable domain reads NAGVMQNPRHLVRRRGQEARLRCSPMKGHSHVYWYRQLPEEGLKFMVYLQKENIIDESGMPKERFSAEFPKEGPSILRIQQVVRGDSAAYFCASSPPRGRGYNEQFFGPGTRLTVL.

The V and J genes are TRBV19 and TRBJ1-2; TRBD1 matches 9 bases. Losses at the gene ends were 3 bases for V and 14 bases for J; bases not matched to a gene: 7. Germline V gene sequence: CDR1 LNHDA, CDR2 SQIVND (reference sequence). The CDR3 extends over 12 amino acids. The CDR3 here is CASSIKGTGRTF. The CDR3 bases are TGTGCCAGTAGTATTAAGGGGACAGGGAGGACCTTC.

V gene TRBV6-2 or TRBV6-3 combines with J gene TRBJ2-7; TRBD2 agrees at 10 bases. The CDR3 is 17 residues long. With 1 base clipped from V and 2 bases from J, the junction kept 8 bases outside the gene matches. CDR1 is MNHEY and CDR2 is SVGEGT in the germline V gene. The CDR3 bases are TGTGCCAGCAGTTACTTCGGAGGACTAGCGGAGGCCTACGAGCAGTACTTC. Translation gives CASSYFGGLAEAYEQYF.

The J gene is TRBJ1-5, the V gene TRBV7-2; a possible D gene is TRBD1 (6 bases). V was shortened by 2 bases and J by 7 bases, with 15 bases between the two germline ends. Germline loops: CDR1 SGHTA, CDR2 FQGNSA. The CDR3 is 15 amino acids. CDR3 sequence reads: CASSLIAGVGQPQHF. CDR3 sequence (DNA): TGTGCCAGCAGCTTAATCGCAGGGGTAGGACAGCCCCAGCATTTT. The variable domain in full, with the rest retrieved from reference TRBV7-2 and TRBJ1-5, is GAGVSQSPSNKVTEKGKDVELRCDPISGHTALYWYRQSLGQGLEFLIYFQGNSAPDKSGLPSDRFSAERTGGSVSTLTIQRTQQEDSAVYLCASSLIAGVGQPQHFGDGTRLSIL.

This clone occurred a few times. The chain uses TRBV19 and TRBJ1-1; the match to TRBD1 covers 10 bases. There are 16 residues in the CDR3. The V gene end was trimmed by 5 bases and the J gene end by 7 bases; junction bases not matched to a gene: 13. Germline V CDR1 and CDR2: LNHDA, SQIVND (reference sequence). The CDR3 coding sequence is TGTGCCAGTAGTCCGAGGGACAGGGGCAGAGGGGATGAAGCTTTCTTT. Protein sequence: CASSPRDRGRGDEAFF.

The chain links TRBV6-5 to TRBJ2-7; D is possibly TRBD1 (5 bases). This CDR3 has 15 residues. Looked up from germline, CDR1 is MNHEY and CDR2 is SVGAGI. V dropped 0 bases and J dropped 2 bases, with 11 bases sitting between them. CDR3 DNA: TGTGCCAGCAGTTACTCGAATCCAGGGACCTACGAGCAGTACTTC. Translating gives CASSYSNPGTYEQYF.

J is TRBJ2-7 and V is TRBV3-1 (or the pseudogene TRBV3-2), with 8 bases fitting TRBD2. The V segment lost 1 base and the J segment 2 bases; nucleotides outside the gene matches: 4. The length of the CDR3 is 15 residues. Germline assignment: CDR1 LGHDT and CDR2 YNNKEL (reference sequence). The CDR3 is CASSQGLAYTYEQYF. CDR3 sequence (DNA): TGTGCCAGCAGCCAAGGACTAGCGTATACCTACGAGCAGTACTTC.

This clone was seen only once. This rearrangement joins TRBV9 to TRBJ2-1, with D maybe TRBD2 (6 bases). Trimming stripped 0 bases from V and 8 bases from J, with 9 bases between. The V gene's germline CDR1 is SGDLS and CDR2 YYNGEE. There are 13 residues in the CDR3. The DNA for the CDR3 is TGTGCCAGCAGCGTAGGGGGGGTGGATGAGCAGTTCTTC. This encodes CASSVGGVDEQFF.

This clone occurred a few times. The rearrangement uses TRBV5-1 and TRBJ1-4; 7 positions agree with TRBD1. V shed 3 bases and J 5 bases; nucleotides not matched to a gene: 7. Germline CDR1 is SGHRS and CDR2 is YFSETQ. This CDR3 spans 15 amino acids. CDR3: CASSSTGARNEKLFF. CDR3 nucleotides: TGCGCCAGCAGCTCAACAGGGGCAAGAAATGAAAAACTGTTTTTT. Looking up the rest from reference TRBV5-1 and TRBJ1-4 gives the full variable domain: KAGVTQTPRYLIKTRGQQVTLSCSPISGHRSVSWYQQTPGQGLQFLFEYFSETQRNKGNFPGRFSGRQFSNSRSEMNVSTLELGDSALYLCASSSTGARNEKLFFGSGTQLSVL.

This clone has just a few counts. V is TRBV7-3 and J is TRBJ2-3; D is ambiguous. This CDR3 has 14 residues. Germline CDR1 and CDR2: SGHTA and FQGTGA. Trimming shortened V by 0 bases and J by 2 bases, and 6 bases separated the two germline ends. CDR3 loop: CASSLTLPTDTQYF. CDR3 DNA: TGTGCCAGCAGCTTAACTCTACCCACAGATACGCAGTATTTT.

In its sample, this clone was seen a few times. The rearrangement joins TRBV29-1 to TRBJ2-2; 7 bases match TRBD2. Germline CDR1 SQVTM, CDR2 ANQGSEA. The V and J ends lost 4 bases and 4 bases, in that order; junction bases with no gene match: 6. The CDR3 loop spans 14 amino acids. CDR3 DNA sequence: TGCAGCGTTGTCAGACAGCGGGGCACCGGGGAGCTGTTTTTT. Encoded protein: CSVVRQRGTGELFF.

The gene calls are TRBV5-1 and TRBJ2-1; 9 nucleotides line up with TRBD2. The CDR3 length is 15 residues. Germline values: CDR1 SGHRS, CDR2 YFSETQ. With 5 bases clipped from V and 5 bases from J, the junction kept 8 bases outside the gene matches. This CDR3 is CASRSLSSGNNEQFF. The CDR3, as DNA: TGCGCCAGCAGGAGCTTGTCTAGCGGGAACAATGAGCAGTTCTTC. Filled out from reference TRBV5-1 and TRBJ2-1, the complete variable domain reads KAGVTQTPRYLIKTRGQQVTLSCSPISGHRSVSWYQQTPGQGLQFLFEYFSETQRNKGNFPGRFSGRQFSNSRSEMNVSTLELGDSALYLCASRSLSSGNNEQFFGPGTRLTVL.

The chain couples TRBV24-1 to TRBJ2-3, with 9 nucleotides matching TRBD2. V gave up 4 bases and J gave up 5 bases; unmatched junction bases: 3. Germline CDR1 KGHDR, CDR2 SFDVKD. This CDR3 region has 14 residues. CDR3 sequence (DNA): TGTGCCACCAGTGAGGCGGGAGGGCTAGATACGCAGTATTTT. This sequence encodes CATSEAGGLDTQYF.

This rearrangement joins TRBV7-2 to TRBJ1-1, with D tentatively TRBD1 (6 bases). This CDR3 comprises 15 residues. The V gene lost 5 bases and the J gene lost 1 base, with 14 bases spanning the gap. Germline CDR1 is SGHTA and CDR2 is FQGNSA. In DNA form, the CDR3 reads TGTGCCAGCAGCCCTGCCATGGGACAGAACACTGAAGCTTTCTTT. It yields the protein CASSPAMGQNTEAFF.

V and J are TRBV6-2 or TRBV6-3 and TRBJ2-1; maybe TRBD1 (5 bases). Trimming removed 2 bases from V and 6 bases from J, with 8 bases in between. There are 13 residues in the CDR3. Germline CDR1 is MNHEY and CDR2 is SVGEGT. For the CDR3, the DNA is TGTGCCAGCAGTTACCAGGGTCCCAATGAGCAGTTCTTC. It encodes CASSYQGPNEQFF.

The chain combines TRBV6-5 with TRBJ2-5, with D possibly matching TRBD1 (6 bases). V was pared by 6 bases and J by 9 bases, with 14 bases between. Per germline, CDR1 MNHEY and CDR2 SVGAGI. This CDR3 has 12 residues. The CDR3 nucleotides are TGTGCCAGCAGACAGGGTCCAGGGGCCCAGTACTTC. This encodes CASRQGPGAQYF.

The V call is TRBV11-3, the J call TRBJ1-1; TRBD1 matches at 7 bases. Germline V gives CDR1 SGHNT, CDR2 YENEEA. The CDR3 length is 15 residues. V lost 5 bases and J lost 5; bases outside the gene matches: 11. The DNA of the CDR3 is TGTGCCAGCAGCACGATGACAGGGATGAGAACTGAAGCTTTCTTT. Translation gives CASSTMTGMRTEAFF.

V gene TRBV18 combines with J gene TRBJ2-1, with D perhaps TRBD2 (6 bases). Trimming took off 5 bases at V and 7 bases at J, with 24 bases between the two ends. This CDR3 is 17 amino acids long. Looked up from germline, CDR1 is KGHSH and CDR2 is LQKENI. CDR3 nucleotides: TGTGCCAGCTCAGCGAGCTCCGGGGACTCCCTTTGGAATGAGCAGTTCTTC. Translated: CASSASSGDSLWNEQFF.

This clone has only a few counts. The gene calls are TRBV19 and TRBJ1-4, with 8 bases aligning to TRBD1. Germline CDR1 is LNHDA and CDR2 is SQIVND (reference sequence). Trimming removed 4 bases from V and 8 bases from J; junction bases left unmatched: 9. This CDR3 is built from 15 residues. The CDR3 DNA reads TGTGCCAGTAGTAAAATCGGACAGGGTGGAGAAAAACTGTTTTTT. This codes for CASSKIGQGGEKLFF.

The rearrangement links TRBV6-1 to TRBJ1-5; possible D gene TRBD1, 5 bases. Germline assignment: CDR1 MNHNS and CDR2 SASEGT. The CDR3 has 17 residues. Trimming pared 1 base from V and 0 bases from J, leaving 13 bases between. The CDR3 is CASSEVQGLDSNQPQHF. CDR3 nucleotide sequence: TGTGCCAGCAGTGAAGTGCAGGGCCTCGATAGCAATCAGCCCCAGCATTTT.

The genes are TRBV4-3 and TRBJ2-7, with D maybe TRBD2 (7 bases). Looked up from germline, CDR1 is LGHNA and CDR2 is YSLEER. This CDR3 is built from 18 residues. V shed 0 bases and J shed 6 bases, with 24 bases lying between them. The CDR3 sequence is CASSQEVGGAVTYFEQYF. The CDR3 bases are TGCGCCAGCAGCCAAGAAGTAGGGGGGGCGGTGACCTACTTCGAGCAGTACTTC.

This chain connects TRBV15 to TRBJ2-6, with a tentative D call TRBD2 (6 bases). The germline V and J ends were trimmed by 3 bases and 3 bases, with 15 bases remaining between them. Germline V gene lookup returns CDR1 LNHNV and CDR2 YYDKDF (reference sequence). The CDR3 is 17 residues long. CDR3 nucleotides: TGTGCCACCAGCAGTTCCCTGGGACTGGGTGGGGCCAACGTCCTGACTTTC. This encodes CATSSSLGLGGANVLTF.

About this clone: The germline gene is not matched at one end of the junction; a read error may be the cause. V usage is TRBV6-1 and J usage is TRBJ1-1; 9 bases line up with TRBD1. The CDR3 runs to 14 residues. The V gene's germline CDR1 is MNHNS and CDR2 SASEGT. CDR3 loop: CASREDRGGTEAFF. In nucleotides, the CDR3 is TGTGCCAGCAGAGAAGACAGGGGGGGCACTGAAGCTTTCTTT.

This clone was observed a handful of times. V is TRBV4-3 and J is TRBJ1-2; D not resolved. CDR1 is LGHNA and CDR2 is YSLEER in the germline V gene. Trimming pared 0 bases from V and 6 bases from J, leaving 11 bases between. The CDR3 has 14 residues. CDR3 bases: TGCGCCAGCAGCCAAGAACTGAGGTGGGATGGCTACACCTTC. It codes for CASSQELRWDGYTF.

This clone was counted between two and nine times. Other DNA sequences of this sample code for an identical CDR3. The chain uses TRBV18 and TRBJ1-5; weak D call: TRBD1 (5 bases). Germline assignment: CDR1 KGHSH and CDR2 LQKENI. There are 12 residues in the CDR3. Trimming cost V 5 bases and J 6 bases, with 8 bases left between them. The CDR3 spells CASSTQGQPQHF. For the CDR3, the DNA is TGTGCCAGCTCAACCCAGGGTCAGCCCCAGCATTTT.

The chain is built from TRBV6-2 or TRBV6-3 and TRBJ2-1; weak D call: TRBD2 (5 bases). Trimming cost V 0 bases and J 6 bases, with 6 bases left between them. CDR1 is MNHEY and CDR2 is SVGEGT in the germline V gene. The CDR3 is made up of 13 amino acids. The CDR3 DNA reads TGTGCCAGCAGTTACTCGCTAGCCAATGAGCAGTTCTTC. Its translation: CASSYSLANEQFF.

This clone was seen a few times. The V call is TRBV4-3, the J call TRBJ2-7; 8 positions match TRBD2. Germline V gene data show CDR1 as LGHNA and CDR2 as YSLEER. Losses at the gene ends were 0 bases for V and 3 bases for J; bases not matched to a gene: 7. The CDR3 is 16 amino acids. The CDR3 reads CASSQDWAGGGYEQYF. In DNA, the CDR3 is TGCGCCAGCAGCCAAGATTGGGCGGGGGGCGGCTACGAGCAGTACTTC.

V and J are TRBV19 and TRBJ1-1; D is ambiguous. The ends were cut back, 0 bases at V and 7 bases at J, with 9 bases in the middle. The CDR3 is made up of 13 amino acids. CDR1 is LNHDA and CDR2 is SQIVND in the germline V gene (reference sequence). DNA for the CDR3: TGTGCCAGTAGTATAGATACCCGGGGTGAAGCTTTCTTT. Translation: CASSIDTRGEAFF.

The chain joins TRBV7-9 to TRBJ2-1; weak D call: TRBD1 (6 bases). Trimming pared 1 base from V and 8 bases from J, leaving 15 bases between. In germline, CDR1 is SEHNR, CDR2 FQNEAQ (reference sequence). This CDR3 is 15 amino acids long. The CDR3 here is CASSLVGTTRHEQFF. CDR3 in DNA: TGTGCCAGCAGCTTAGTCGGGACAACCCGCCATGAGCAGTTCTTC. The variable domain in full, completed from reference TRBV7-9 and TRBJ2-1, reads DTGVSQNPRHKITKRGQNVTFRCDPISEHNRLYWYRQTLGQGPEFLTYFQNEAQLEKSRLLSDRFSAERPKGSFSTLEIQRTEQGDSAMYLCASSLVGTTRHEQFFGPGTRLTVL.

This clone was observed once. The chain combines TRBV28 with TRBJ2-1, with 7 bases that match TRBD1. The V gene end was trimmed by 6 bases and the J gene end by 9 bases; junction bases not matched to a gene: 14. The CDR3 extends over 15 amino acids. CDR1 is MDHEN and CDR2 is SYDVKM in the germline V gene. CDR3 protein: CASSRKTGSRGEQFF. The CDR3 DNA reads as TGTGCCAGCAGCAGAAAGACAGGGTCCCGGGGTGAGCAGTTCTTC. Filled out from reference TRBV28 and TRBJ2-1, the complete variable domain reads DVKVTQSSRYLVKRTGEKVFLECVQDMDHENMFWYRQDPGLGLRLIYFSYDVKMKEKGDIPEGYSVSREKKERFSLILESASTNQTSMYLCASSRKTGSRGEQFFGPGTRLTVL.

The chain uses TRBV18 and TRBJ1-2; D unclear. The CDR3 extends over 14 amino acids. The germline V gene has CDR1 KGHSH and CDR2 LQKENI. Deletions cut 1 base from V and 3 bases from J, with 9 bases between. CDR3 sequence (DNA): TGTGCCAGCTCACCACTCCCTCGCGACTATGGCTACACCTTC. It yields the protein CASSPLPRDYGYTF. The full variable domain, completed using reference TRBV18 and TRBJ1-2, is NAGVMQNPRHLVRRRGQEARLRCSPMKGHSHVYWYRQLPEEGLKFMVYLQKENIIDESGMPKERFSAEFPKEGPSILRIQQVVRGDSAAYFCASSPLPRDYGYTFGSGTRLTVV.